The entry below gives a single T cell receptor (beta chain) sequence along with its context. The sample belongs to a study of shared clonotypes between healthy human individuals. Germline lookup yields CDR1 SQVTM and CDR2 ANQGSEA. This CDR3 contains 12 residues. The V and J ends lost 0 bases and 5 bases respectively, with 7 bases between them. This table comes from immunoSEQ multiplex PCR, and its TCRdb copy is limited to in-frame clones, with some not included. Among 2 million to 2.5 million clones listed, 80% to 95% were seen once. The rearrangement links TRBV29-1 to TRBJ1-2; D ambiguous. This receptor was taken from a man aged 18 to 29 in good health. Some clones in this sample may be carry-over from other donors' samples. Sample: naive CD4+ T cells from PBMCs. This sample's subset: CD45RA+ positively selected. The CDR3 loop is CSVEDTSYGYTF. CDR3 DNA sequence: TGCAGCGTTGAAGATACGTCGTATGGCTACACCTTC.